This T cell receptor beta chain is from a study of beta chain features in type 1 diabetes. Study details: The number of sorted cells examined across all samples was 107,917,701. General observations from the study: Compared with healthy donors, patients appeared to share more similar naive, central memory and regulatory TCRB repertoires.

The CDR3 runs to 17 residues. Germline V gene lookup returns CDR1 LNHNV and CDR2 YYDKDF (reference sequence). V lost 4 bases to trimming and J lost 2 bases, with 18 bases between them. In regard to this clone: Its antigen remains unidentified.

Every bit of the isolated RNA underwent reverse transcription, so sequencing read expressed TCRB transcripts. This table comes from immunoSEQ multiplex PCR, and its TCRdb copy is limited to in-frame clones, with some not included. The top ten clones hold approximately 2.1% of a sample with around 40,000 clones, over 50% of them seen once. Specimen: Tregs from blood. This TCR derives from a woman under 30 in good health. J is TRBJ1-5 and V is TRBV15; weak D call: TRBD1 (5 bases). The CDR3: CATSNLGDSDGNQPQHF. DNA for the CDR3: TGTGCCACCAGCAACTTGGGGGACTCCGACGGCAATCAGCCCCAGCATTTT.